This T cell receptor (beta chain) was identified in a study of OX40 agonist ivuxolimab in advanced cancers. As for the study in general: Across the patients, intravenous ivuxolimab was delivered every 2 weeks at 0.01 to 10 mg/kg. A mean age of roughly 60 years, range about 20 to 79, was recorded, and 82.7% were male.

Measured with immunoSEQ multiplex PCR; TCRdb has only the in-frame clones, and not every one. Altogether fewer than 120,000 clones are present, approximately 89% being singletons, with the ten largest covering about 0.25%. As regards this clone: Its antigen is still unknown.

General study results and limits: Clonal expansion in partial responders at 0.1-3.0 mg/kg ranked among the lowest.

V was shortened by 2 bases and J by 8 bases, with 13 bases between the two germline ends. CDR3 length equals 13 residues. Germline CDR1 is SGHKS and CDR2 is YYEKEE (reference sequence). This sequence originates from an adult with an advanced solid tumor such as melanoma, head and neck, liver or kidney cancer. Material: CD4+ or CD8+ T cells sorted from blood, obtained in a trial of the OX40 agonist ivuxolimab. The chain carries TRBV5-5 and TRBJ1-2; no definite D call. DNA of the CDR3: TGTGCCAGCAGCTTAGTTAATCAGGAGGGCTACACCTTC. It is translated as CASSLVNQEGYTF.